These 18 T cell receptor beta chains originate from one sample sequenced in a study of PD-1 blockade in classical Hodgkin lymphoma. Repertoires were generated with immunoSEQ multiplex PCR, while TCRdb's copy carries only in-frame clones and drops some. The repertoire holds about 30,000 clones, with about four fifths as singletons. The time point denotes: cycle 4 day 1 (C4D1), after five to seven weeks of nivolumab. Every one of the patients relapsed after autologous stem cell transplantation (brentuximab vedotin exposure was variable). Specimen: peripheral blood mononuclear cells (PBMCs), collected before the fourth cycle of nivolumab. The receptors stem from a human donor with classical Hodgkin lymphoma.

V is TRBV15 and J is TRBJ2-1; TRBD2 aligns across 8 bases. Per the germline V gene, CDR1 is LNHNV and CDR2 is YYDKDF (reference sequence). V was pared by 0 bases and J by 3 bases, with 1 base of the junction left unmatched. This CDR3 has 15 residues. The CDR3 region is CATSRDRGGYNEQFF. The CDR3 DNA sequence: TGTGCCACCAGCAGAGATCGGGGGGGCTACAATGAGCAGTTCTTC.

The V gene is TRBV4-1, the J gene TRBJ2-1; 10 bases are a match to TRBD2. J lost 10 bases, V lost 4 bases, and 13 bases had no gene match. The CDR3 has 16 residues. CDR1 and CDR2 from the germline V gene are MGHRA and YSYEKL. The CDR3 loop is CASSLRRLAGEGEQFF. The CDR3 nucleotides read TGCGCCAGCAGCCTCCGAAGGCTAGCGGGAGAAGGAGAGCAGTTCTTC.

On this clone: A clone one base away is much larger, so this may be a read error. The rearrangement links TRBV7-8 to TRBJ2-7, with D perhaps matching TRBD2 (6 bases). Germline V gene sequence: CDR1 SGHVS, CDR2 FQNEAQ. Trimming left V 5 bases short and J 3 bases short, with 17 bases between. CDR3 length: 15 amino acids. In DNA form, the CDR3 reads TGTGCCAGCAGCCCGCGGGAACACCTCGACTACGAGCAGTACTTC. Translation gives CASSPREHLDYEQYF.

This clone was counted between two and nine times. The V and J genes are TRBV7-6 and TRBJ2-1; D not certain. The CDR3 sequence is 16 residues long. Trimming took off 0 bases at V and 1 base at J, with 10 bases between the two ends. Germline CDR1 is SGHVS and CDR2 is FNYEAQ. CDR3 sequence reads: CASSLAYSPSYNEQFF. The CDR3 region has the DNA TGTGCCAGCAGCTTAGCCTACTCGCCTTCCTACAATGAGCAGTTCTTC.

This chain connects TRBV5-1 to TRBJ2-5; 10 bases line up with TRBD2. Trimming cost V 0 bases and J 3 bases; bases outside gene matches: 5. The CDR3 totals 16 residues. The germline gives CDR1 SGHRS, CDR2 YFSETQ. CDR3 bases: TGCGCCAGCAGCTTGGGAGCTCTAGCGGGAGAAGAGACCCAGTACTTC. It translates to CASSLGALAGEETQYF.

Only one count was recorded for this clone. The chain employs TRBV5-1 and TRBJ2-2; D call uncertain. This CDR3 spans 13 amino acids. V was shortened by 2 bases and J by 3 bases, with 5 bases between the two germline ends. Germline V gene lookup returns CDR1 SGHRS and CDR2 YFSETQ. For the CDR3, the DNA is TGCGCCAGCAGCTTTGAGTACACCGGGGAGCTGTTTTTT. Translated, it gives CASSFEYTGELFF.

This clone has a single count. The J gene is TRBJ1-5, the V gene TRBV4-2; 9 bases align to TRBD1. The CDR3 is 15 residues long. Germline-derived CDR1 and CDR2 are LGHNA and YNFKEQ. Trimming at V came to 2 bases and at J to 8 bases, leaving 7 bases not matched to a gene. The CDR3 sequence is CASSQLGQGFEPQHF. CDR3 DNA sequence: TGTGCCAGCAGCCAACTGGGACAGGGTTTTGAGCCCCAGCATTTT.

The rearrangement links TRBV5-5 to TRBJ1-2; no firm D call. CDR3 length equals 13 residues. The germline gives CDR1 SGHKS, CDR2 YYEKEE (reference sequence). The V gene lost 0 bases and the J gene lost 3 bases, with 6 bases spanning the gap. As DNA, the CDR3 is TGTGCCAGCAGCTTGGAGGGATACTATGGCTACACCTTC. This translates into CASSLEGYYGYTF.

CDR3 DNA: TGTGCCAGCAGCCAGGGACTAGCGGGAGTGAACAATGAGCAGTTCTTC. It is translated as CASSQGLAGVNNEQFF. This chain joins TRBV7-8 and TRBJ2-1; 14 bases are a match to TRBD2. The length of the CDR3 is 16 residues. Losses at the gene ends were 5 bases for V and 5 bases for J; bases not matched to a gene: 5. Germline values: CDR1 SGHVS, CDR2 FQNEAQ.

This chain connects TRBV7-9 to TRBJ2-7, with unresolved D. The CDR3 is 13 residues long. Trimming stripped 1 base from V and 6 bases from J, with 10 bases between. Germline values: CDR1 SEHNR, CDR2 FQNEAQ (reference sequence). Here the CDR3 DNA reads TGTGCCAGCAGCTTAGGTCCAGGTGCCGAGCAGTACTTC. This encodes CASSLGPGAEQYF.

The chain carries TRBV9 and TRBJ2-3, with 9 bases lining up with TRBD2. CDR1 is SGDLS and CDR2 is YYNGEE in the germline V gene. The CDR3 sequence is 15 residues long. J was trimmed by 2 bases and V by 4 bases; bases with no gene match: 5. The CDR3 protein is CASSSSGRTTDTQYF. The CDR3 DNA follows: TGTGCCAGCAGCAGTAGCGGGAGAACCACAGATACGCAGTATTTT.

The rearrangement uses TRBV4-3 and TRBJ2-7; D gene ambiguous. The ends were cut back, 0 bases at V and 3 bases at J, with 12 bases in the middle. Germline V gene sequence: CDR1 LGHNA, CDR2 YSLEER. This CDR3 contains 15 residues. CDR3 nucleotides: TGCGCCAGCAGCCAAGAAGTTGCCTTCAACTACGAGCAGTACTTC. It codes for CASSQEVAFNYEQYF.

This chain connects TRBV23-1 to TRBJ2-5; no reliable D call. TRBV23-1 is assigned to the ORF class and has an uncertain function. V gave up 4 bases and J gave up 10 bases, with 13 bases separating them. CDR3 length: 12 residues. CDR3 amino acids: CASSPTPKSQYF. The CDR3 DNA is TGCGCCAGCAGTCCCACCCCTAAGAGCCAGTACTTC.

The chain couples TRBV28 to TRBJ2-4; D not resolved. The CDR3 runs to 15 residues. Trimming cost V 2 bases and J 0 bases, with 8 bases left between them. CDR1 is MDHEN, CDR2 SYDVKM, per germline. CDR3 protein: CASSLGMSAKNIQYF. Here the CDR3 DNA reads TGTGCCAGCAGTTTAGGAATGTCAGCCAAAAACATTCAGTACTTC. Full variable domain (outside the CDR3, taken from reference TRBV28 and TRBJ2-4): DVKVTQSSRYLVKRTGEKVFLECVQDMDHENMFWYRQDPGLGLRLIYFSYDVKMKEKGDIPEGYSVSREKKERFSLILESASTNQTSMYLCASSLGMSAKNIQYFGAGTRLSVL.

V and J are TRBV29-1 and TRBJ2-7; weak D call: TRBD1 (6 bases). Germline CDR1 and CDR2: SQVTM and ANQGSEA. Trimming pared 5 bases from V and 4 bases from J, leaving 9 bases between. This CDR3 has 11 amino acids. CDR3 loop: CSVSDRYEQYF. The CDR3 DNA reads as TGCAGCGTTTCTGACAGGTACGAGCAGTACTTC.

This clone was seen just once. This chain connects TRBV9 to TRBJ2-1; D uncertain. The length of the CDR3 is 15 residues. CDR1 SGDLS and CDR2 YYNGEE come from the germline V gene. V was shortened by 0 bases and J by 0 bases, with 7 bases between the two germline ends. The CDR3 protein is CASSVAASSYNEQFF. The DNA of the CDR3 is TGTGCCAGCAGCGTAGCTGCGAGCTCCTACAATGAGCAGTTCTTC.

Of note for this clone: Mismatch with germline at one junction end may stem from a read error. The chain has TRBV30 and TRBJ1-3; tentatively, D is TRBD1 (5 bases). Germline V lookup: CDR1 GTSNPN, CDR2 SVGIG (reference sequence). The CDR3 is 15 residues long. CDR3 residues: CACSLGDHSGSTIYF. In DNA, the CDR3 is TGTGCCTGCTCCTTGGGGGACCACTCTGGAAGCACCATATATTTT. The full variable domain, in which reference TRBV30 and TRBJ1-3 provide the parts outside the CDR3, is SQTIHQWPATLVQPVGSPLSLECTVEGTSNPNLYWYRQAAGRGLQLLFYSVGIGQISSEVPQNLSASRPQDRQFILSSKKLLLSDSGFYLCACSLGDHSGSTIYFGEGSWLTVV.

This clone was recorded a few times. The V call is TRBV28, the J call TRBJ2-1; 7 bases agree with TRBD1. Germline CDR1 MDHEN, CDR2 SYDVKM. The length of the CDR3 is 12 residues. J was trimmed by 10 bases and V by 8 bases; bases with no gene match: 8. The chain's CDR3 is CASYDRAEEQFF. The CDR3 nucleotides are TGTGCCAGCTATGACAGGGCGGAGGAGCAGTTCTTC.